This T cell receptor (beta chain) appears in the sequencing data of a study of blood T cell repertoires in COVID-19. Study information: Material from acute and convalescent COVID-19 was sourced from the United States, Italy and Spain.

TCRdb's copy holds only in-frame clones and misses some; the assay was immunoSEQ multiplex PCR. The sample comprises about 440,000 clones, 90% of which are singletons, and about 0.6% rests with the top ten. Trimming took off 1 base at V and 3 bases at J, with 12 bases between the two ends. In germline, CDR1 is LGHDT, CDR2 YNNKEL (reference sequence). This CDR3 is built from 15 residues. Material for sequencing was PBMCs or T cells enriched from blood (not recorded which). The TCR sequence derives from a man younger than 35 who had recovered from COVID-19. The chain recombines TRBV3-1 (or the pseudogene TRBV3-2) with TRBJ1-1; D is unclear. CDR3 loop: CASSQGRAWYTEAFF. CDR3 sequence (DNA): TGTGCCAGCAGCCAAGGGCGGGCGTGGTACACTGAAGCTTTCTTT.